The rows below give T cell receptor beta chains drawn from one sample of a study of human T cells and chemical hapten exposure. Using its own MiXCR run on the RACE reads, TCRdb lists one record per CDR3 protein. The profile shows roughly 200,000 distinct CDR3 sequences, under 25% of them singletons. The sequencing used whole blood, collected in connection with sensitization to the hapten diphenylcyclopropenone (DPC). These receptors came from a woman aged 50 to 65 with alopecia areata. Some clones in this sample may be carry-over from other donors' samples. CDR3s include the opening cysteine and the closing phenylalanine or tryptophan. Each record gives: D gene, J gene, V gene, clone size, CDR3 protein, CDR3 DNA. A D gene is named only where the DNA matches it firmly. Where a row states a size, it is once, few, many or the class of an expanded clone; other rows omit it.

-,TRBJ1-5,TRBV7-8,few,CASSLVRGPQPQHF,TGTGCCAGCAGCTTAGTCAGGGGCCCTCAGCCCCAGCATTTT
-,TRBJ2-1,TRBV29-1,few,CSVDTRGSGNNEQFF,TGCAGCGTTGACACCCGGGGGAGCGGCAACAATGAGCAGTTCTTC
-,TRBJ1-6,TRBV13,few,CASRGGFSPLHF,TGTGCCAGCAGGGGGGGCTTTTCACCCCTCCACTTT
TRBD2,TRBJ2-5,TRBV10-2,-,CASDEGSGFQETQYF,TGCGCCAGCGACGAGGGTAGCGGGTTCCAAGAGACCCAGTACTTC
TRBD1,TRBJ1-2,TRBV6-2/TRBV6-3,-,CASSTTGGSYGYTF,TGTGCCAGCAGTACGACAGGGGGATCTTATGGCTACACCTTC
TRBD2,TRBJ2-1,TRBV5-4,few,CASSLGTSGSSEQFF,TGTGCCAGCAGCTTAGGGACTAGCGGGAGTAGTGAGCAGTTCTTC
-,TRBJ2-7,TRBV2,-,CASRGRPYEQYF,TGTGCCAGCAGGGGAAGGCCCTACGAGCAGTACTTC
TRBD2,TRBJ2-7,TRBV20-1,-,CSAPQAGGPHEQYF,TGCAGTGCTCCTCAAGCGGGAGGGCCCCACGAGCAGTACTTC
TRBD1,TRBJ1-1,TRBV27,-,CASSFRGRGNTEAFF,TGTGCCAGCAGTTTCAGGGGGCGAGGGAACACTGAAGCTTTCTTT
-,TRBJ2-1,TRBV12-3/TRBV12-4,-,CASNAQRYNEQFF,TGTGCCAGCAACGCTCAGAGGTACAATGAGCAGTTCTTC
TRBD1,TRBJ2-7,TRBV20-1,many,CSALQGAGYEQYF,TGCAGTGCTTTACAGGGGGCAGGCTACGAGCAGTACTTC